What follows describes a single TCR beta chain. This sample also contains other DNA sequences that code for the same CDR3. This entry is derived from a study of cytomegalovirus exposure and HLA in healthy donors. Across the study: Samples from HLA-typed donors yielded approximately 80 million unique TCRs in an early data release.

The CDR3 length is 13 residues. Looked up from germline, CDR1 is SGHKS and CDR2 is YYEKEE (reference sequence). Trimming cost V 5 bases and J 1 base, with 7 bases left between them. Use of 60 Vbeta and 13 Jbeta primers characterized the PCR. The assay was immunoSEQ multiplex PCR, and TCRdb's table has in-frame clones only and misses some. The data contain tens of thousands of clones, around 82% of them singletons. This receptor was obtained from a male donor in good health and CMV-seronegative. Sequenced input: PBMCs. J is TRBJ2-1 and V is TRBV5-5; perhaps TRBD1 as D (5 bases). The DNA of the CDR3 is TGTGCCAGCAGTTCAGGGTCCTACAATGAGCAGTTCTTC. This gives the protein CASSSGSYNEQFF.